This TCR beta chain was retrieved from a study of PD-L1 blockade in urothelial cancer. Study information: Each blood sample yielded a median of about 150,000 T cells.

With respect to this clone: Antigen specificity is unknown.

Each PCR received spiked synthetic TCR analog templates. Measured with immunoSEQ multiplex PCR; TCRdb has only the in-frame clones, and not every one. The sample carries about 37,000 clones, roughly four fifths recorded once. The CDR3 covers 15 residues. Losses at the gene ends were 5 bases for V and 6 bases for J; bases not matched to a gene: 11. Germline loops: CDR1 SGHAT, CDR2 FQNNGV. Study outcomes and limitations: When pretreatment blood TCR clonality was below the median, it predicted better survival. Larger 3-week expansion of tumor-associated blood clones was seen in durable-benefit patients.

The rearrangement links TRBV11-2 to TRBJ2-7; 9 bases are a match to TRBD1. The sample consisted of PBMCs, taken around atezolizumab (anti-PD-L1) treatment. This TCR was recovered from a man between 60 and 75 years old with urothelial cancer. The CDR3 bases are TGTGCCAGCAGCGTTAGTACGGGACAGGGTGGCGAGCAGTACTTC. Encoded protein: CASSVSTGQGGEQYF.